This T cell receptor (beta chain) was recovered during a study of cytomegalovirus exposure and HLA in healthy donors. The overall study: A prior study identified 110 million or so unique TCR beta sequences from around 180 million T cells.

Study-wide findings and caveats: Earlier results showed most TCR beta V segments being productive about 87% or about 30% of the time. In a later analysis, common viral pathogens appeared linked to several of the most significant clusters.

The primer mix had 60 Vbeta and 13 Jbeta primers. Only in-frame clones appear in the TCRdb table, and some are missing; sequencing was by immunoSEQ multiplex PCR. The table includes 100,000 to 120,000 clones, 67% detected once. The CDR3 length is 13 residues. V was pared by 2 bases and J by 7 bases, with 4 bases of the junction left unmatched. CDR1 and CDR2 from the germline V gene are SQVTM and ANQGSEA. Turning to this clone: Its antigen is as yet unknown.

This receptor was obtained from a man between 18 and 29 years old in good health and CMV-seropositive. The rearrangement joins TRBV29-1 to TRBJ2-1; 8 nucleotides agree with TRBD2. The source material was PBMCs. CDR3 sequence: CSVEHRGGNEQFF. CDR3 DNA: TGCAGCGTTGAACACCGGGGGGGAAATGAGCAGTTCTTC.